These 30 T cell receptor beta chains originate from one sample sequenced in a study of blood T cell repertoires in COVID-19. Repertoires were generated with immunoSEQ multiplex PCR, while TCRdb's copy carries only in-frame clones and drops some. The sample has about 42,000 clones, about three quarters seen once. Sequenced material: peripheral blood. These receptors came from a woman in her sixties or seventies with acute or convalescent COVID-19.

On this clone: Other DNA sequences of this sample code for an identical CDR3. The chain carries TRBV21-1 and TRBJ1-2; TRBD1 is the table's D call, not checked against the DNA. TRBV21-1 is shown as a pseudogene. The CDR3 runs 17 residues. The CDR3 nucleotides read TGTGCCAGCAGCCCTACACAGCCCTACGGCCCTAACTATGGCTACACCTTC. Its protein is CASSPTQPYGPNYGYTF.

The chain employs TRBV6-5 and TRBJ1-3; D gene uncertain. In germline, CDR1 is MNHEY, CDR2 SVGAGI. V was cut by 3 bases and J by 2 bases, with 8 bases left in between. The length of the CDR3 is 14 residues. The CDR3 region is CASSYFGAGNTIYF. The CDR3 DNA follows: TGTGCCAGCAGTTATTTCGGGGCTGGAAACACCATATATTTT.

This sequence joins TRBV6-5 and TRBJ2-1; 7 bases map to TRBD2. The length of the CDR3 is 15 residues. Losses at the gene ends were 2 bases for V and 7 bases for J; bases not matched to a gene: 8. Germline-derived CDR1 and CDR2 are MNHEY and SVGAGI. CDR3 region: CASSYNRAGHNEQFF. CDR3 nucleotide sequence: TGTGCCAGCAGTTACAACAGAGCGGGGCATAATGAGCAGTTCTTC.

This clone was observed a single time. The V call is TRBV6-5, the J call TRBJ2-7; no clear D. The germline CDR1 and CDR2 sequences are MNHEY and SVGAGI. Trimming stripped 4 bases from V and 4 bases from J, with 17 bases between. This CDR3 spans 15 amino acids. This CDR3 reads CASSSRVGLGYEQYF. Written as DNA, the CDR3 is TGTGCCAGCAGTTCCCGGGTTGGCCTCGGTTACGAGCAGTACTTC.

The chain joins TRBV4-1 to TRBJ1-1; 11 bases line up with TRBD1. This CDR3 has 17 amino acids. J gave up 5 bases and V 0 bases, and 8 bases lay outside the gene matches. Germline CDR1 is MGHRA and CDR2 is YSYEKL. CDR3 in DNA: TGCGCCAGCAGCCAAGATGTACTGGACAGGGGGCGAACTGAAGCTTTCTTT. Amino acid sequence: CASSQDVLDRGRTEAFF.

The CDR3 bases are TGTGCCAGCAGCTTAGCGAGCGCAGGGGGCTACGAGCAGTACTTC. It translates to CASSLASAGGYEQYF. The gene calls are TRBV11-2 and TRBJ2-7; 7 nucleotides agree with TRBD1. The CDR3 sequence is 15 residues long. Trimming at V came to 1 base and at J to 3 bases, leaving 6 bases not matched to a gene. Looked up from germline, CDR1 is SGHAT and CDR2 is FQNNGV.

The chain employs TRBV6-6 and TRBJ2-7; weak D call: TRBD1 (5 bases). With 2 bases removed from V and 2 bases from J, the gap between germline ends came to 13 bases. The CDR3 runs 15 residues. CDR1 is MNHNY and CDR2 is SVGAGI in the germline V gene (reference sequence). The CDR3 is CASSYDSILTYEQYF. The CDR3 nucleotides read TGTGCCAGCAGTTACGACAGCATACTTACCTACGAGCAGTACTTC.

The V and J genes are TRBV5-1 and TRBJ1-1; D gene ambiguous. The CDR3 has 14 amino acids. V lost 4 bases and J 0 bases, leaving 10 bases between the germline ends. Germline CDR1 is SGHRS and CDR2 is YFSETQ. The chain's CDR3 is CASSPYSMNTEAFF. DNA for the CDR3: TGCGCCAGCAGCCCCTACAGTATGAACACTGAAGCTTTCTTT.

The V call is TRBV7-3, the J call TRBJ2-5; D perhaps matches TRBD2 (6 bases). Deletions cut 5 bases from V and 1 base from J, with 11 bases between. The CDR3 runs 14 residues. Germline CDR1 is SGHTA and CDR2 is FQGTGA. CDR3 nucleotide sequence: TGTGCCAGCAGCGTGTCTAGCGCCCAAGAGACCCAGTACTTC. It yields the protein CASSVSSAQETQYF.

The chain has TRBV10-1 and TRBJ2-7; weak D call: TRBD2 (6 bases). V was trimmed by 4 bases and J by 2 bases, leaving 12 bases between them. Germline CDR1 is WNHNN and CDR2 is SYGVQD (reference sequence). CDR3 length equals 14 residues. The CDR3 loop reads CASSASGEPYEQYF. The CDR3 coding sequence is TGCGCCAGCAGTGCATCGGGAGAACCCTACGAGCAGTACTTC.

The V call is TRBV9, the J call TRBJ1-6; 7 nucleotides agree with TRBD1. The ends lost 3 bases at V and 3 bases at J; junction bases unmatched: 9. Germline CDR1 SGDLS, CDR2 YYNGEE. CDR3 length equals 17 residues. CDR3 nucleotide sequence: TGTGCCAGCAGCGGAGGTGCCGGGACAGTCTATAATTCACCCCTCCACTTT. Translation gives CASSGGAGTVYNSPLHF.

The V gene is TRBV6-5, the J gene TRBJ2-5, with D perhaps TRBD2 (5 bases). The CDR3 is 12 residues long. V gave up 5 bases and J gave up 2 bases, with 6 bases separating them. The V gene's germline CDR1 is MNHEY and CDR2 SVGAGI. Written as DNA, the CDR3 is TGTGCCAGCAGTCCGGGACAAGAGACCCAGTACTTC. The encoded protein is CASSPGQETQYF.

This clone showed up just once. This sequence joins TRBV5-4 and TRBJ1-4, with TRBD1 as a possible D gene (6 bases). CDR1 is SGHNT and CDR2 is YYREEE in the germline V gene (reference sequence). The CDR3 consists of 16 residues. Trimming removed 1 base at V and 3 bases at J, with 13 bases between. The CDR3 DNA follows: TGTGCCAGCAGCTTGCAGGGGATCGGGGCTAATGAAAAACTGTTTTTT. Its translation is CASSLQGIGANEKLFF. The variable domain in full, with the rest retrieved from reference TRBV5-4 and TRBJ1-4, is ETGVTQSPTHLIKTRGQQVTLRCSSQSGHNTVSWYQQALGQGPQFIFQYYREEENGRGNFPPRFSGLQFPNYSSELNVNALELDDSALYLCASSLQGIGANEKLFFGSGTQLSVL.

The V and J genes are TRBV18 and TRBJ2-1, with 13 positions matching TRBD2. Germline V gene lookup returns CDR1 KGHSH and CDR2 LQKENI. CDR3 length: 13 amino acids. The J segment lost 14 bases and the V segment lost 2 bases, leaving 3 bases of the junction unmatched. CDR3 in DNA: TGTGCCAGCTCACCAACTAGCGGGAGGGCCGAGTTCTTC. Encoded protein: CASSPTSGRAEFF.

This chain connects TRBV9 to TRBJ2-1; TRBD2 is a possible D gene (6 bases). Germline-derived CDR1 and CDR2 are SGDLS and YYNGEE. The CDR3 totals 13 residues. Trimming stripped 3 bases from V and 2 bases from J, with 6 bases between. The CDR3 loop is CASSGEAYNEQFF. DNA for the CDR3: TGTGCCAGCAGCGGGGAGGCCTACAATGAGCAGTTCTTC.

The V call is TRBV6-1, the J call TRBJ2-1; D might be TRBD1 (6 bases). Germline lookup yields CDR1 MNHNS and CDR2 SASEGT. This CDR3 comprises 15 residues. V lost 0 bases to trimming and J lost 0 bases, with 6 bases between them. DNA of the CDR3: TGTGCCAGCAGTGAAGCACAGGGCTCCTACAATGAGCAGTTCTTC. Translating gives CASSEAQGSYNEQFF.

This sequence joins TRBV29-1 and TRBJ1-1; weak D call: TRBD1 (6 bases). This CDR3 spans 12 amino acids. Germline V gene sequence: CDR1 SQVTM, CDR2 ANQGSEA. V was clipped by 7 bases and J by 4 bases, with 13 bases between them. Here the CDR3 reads CSAQTGPTEAFF. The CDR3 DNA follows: TGCAGCGCACAAACAGGGCCCACTGAAGCTTTCTTT.

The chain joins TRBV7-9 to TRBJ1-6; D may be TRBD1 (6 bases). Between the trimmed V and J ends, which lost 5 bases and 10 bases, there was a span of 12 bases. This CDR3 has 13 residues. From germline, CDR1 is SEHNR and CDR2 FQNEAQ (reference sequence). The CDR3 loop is CASSPQGRSPLHF. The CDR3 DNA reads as TGTGCCAGCAGCCCGCAGGGGAGATCACCCCTCCACTTT.

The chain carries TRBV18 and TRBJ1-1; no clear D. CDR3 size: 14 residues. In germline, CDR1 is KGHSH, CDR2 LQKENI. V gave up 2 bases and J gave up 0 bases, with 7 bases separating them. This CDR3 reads CASSPSQVNTEAFF. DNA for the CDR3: TGTGCCAGCTCACCAAGTCAGGTGAACACTGAAGCTTTCTTT.

CDR3 residues: CASSSGQGNTGELFF. The CDR3 region has the DNA TGTGCCAGCAGCTCCGGACAGGGGAACACCGGGGAGCTGTTTTTT. The V gene is TRBV7-3, the J gene TRBJ2-2; TRBD1 aligns across 8 bases. This CDR3 is 15 amino acids long. Germline trimming cut 4 bases from V and 1 base from J; bases unmatched to any gene: 2. The germline CDR1 and CDR2 sequences are SGHTA and FQGTGA.

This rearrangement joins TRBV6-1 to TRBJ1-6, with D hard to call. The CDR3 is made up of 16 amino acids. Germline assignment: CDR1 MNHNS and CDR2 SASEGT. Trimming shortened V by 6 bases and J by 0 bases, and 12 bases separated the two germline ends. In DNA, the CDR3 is TGTGCCAGCAGCGAAAAACAGATCTCCTATAATTCACCCCTCCACTTT. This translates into CASSEKQISYNSPLHF.

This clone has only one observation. As DNA, the CDR3 is TGTGCCAGCAGTTACTCTTTGGGAGCAGGCCAAGAGACCCAGTACTTC. This codes for CASSYSLGAGQETQYF. The chain is built from TRBV6-5 and TRBJ2-5; a weak D match, TRBD2 (5 bases). This CDR3 spans 16 amino acids. The ends were cut back, 0 bases at V and 1 base at J, with 12 bases in the middle. The germline gives CDR1 MNHEY, CDR2 SVGAGI.

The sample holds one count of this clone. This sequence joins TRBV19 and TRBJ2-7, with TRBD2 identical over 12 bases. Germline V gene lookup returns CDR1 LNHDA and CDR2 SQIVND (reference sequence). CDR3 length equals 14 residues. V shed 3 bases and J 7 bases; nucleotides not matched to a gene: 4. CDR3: CASSIVLAGGEQYF. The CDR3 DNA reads TGTGCCAGTAGTATTGTACTAGCGGGAGGAGAGCAGTACTTC.

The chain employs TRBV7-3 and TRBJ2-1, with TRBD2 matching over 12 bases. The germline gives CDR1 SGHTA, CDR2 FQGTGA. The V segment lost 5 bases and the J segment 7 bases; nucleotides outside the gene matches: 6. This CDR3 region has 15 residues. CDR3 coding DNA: TGTGCCAGCAGCCCCGGGACTAGCGGGTTTAATGAGCAGTTCTTC. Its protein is CASSPGTSGFNEQFF.

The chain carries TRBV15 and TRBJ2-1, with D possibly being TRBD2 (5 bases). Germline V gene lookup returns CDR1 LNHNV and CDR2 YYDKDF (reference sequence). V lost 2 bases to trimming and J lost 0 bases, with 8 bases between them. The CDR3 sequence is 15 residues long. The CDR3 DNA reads TGTGCCACCAGCAGAACGGGAAGCTCCTACAATGAGCAGTTCTTC. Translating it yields CATSRTGSSYNEQFF. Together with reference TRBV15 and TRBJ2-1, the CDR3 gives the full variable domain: DAMVIQNPRYQVTQFGKPVTLSCSQTLNHNVMYWYQQKSSQAPKLLFHYYDKDFNNEADTPDNFQSRRPNTSFCFLDIRSPGLGDTAMYLCATSRTGSSYNEQFFGPGTRLTVL.

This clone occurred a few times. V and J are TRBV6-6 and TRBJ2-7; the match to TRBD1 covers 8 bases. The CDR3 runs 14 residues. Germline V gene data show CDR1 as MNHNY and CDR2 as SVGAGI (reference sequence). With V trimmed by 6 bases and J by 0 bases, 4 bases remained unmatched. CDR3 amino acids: CASSSQGDSYEQYF. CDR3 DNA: TGTGCCAGCAGCTCACAGGGGGACTCCTACGAGCAGTACTTC.

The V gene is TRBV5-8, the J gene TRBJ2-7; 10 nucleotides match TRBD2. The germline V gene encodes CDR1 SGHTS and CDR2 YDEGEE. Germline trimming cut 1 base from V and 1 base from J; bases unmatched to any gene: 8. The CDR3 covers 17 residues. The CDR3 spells CASSLFFGTSVSYEQYF. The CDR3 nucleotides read TGTGCCAGCAGCTTGTTTTTCGGGACTAGCGTTTCCTACGAGCAGTACTTC.

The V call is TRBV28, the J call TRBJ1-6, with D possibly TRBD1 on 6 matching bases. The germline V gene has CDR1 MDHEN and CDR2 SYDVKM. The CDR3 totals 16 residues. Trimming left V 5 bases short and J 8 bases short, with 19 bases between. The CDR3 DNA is TGTGCCAGCAGTCTTATCCCTGGATCAGGGGATTCACCCCTCCACTTT. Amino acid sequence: CASSLIPGSGDSPLHF. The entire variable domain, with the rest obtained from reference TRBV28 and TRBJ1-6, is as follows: DVKVTQSSRYLVKRTGEKVFLECVQDMDHENMFWYRQDPGLGLRLIYFSYDVKMKEKGDIPEGYSVSREKKERFSLILESASTNQTSMYLCASSLIPGSGDSPLHFGNGTRLTVT.

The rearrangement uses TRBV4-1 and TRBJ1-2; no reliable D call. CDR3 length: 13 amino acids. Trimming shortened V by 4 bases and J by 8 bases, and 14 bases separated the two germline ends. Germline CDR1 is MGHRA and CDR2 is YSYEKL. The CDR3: CASSPEEGRGYTF. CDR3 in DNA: TGCGCCAGCAGCCCCGAGGAGGGTCGGGGCTACACCTTC.

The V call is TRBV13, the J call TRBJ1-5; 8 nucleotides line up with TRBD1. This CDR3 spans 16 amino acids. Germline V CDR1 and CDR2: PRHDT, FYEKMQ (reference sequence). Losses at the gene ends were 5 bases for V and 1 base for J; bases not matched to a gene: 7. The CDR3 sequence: CASSPQQGESNQPQHF. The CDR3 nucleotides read TGTGCCAGCAGCCCCCAACAGGGGGAAAGCAATCAGCCCCAGCATTTT.